These 14 T cell receptor beta chains came from one sample sequenced in a study of CDR3 diversity in severe acne (dated by TCRdb to between 2017 and 2020). Libraries were prepared through PCR. The instrument given in TCRdb is Illumina HiSeq 2000. TCRdb applied fastp at Q25 and MiXCR to the public reads, then kept only in-frame beta chains. Each entry is one CDR3 protein sequence, shown with its most common DNA and genes. The sample contains 85,000 to 120,000 distinct CDR3 sequences, 45% to 60% of them found a single time. 9.5% to 15% of the sample rests with the top ten. The sequencing input was blood. The receptors here all came from a male donor with acne.

The rearrangement joins TRBV7-9 to TRBJ2-2; D unclear. The CDR3 consists of 14 residues. The germline V and J ends were trimmed by 5 bases and 0 bases, with 7 bases remaining between them. From germline, CDR1 is SEHNR and CDR2 FQNEAQ (reference sequence). CDR3 bases: TGTGCCAGCAGCGCGGAACCGAACACCGGGGAGCTGTTTTTT. It translates to CASSAEPNTGELFF.

The V and J genes are TRBV7-8 and TRBJ1-3, with D unclear. V lost 3 bases and J 0 bases, leaving 12 bases between the germline ends. Germline V lookup: CDR1 SGHVS, CDR2 FQNEAQ. This CDR3 has 16 residues. DNA of the CDR3: TGTGCCAGCAGCTTGGGCGTACAGATCTCTGGAAACACCATATATTTT. This sequence encodes CASSLGVQISGNTIYF.

This clonotype was observed many times. CDR3: CASSPSAAVMNTEAFF. The CDR3 DNA is TGTGCCAGCAGCCCGAGCGCAGCAGTAATGAACACTGAAGCTTTCTTT. The chain is built from TRBV7-6 and TRBJ1-1; D is uncertain. The length of the CDR3 is 16 residues. Germline CDR1 and CDR2: SGHVS and FNYEAQ. Trimming stripped 5 bases from V and 0 bases from J, with 16 bases between. The full variable domain, in which reference TRBV7-6 and TRBJ1-1 provide the parts outside the CDR3, is GAGVSQSPRYKVTKRGQDVALRCDPISGHVSLYWYRQALGQGPEFLTYFNYEAQQDKSGLPNDRFSAERPEGSISTLTIQRTEQRDSAMYRCASSPSAAVMNTEAFFGQGTRLTVV.

This clonotype qualifies as medium-sized. CDR3 nucleotide sequence: TGCAGTGCTAGGACAGGGGTAGATACGCAGTATTTT. Translation gives CSARTGVDTQYF. The V call is TRBV20-1, the J call TRBJ2-3, with 8 bases fitting TRBD1. The CDR3 totals 12 residues. The germline V gene has CDR1 DFQATT and CDR2 SNEGSKA (reference sequence). Trimming cost V 3 bases and J 5 bases; bases outside gene matches: 1.

This clonotype was observed a handful of times. The chain links TRBV28 to TRBJ2-7; 14 bases map to TRBD2. The CDR3 length is 15 residues. Looked up from germline, CDR1 is MDHEN and CDR2 is SYDVKM. V shed 3 bases and J 6 bases; nucleotides not matched to a gene: 4. The CDR3 sequence: CASSFWTSGRREQYV. CDR3 DNA sequence: TGTGCCAGCAGTTTCTGGACTAGCGGGAGGCGCGAGCAGTACGTC.

For this clonotype: The limits of the CDR3 on the DNA are not certain, so only TCRdb's listed CDR3 is given. This chain uses TRBV2 with TRBJ1-6; TRBD1, as called in the table, went unchecked against the DNA. The CDR3 extends over 24 residues, inclusive of both ends. Germline V gene data show CDR1 as SNHLY and CDR2 as FYNNEI. CDR3 loop: CASSDDYGYTFGSGTGDNNSPLHF.

This clonotype came up many times. This chain connects TRBV7-3 to TRBJ2-2; possible D gene TRBD1, 5 bases. V was pared by 1 base and J by 0 bases, with 9 bases between. Germline assignment: CDR1 SGHTA and CDR2 FQGTGA. The CDR3 spans 16 residues. CDR3 nucleotide sequence: TGTGCCAGCAGCTTAAACGCAGGGACGAACACCGGGGAGCTGTTTTTT. Translated, it gives CASSLNAGTNTGELFF.

Ten or more counts support this clonotype. Here the CDR3 reads CASSLNLLAGVGSYNEQFF. As DNA, the CDR3 is TGTGCCAGCAGCTTAAATTTGCTAGCGGGAGTAGGATCCTACAATGAGCAGTTCTTC. The genes are TRBV7-9 and TRBJ2-1; TRBD2 aligns across 10 bases. The germline V gene encodes CDR1 SEHNR and CDR2 FQNEAQ (reference sequence). V shed 2 bases and J 1 base; nucleotides not matched to a gene: 11. The CDR3 is 19 amino acids.

The CDR3 protein is CASSFNTGYRYGYTF. The CDR3 DNA reads as TGTGCCAGCAGCTTCAACACCGGCTACCGCTATGGCTACACCTTC. The chain carries TRBV7-9 and TRBJ1-2; D remains unclear. CDR3 length: 15 amino acids. V lost 3 bases to trimming and J lost 4 bases, with 15 bases between them. The V gene's germline CDR1 is SEHNR and CDR2 FQNEAQ (reference sequence). The entire variable domain, with the rest obtained from reference TRBV7-9 and TRBJ1-2, is as follows: DTGVSQNPRHKITKRGQNVTFRCDPISEHNRLYWYRQTLGQGPEFLTYFQNEAQLEKSRLLSDRFSAERPKGSFSTLEIQRTEQGDSAMYLCASSFNTGYRYGYTFGSGTRLTVV.

This clonotype was seen a handful of times. The J gene is TRBJ1-1, the V gene TRBV27; TRBD1 matches 7 bases. CDR3 length equals 12 residues. CDR1 and CDR2 (germline): MNHEY, SMNVEV (reference sequence). V lost 5 bases to trimming and J lost 6 bases; unmatched junction nucleotides: 3. The CDR3 region has the DNA TGTGCCAGCAGTGGCAGGGGGTCTGAAGCTTTCTTT. Its protein product is CASSGRGSEAFF.

This clonotype ranks as medium-sized. The chain has TRBV7-8 and TRBJ2-2; the D gene is possibly TRBD1 (6 bases). The CDR3 consists of 15 residues. Trimming cost V 2 bases and J 2 bases, with 9 bases left between them. Germline assignment: CDR1 SGHVS and CDR2 FQNEAQ. The DNA for the CDR3 is TGTGCCAGCAGCTTATTGGACAGCAACACCGGGGAGCTGTTTTTT. Translation gives CASSLLDSNTGELFF.

The DNA of the CDR3 is TGTGCCACCAGCAAGGGACTAGCGGGAGACAATGAGCAGTTCTTC. Its translation is CATSKGLAGDNEQFF. The chain recombines TRBV15 with TRBJ2-1; 14 bases align to TRBD2. The CDR3 loop spans 15 amino acids. Per the germline V gene, CDR1 is LNHNV and CDR2 is YYDKDF (reference sequence). J lost 5 bases, V lost 4 bases, and 1 base had no gene match.

This chain uses TRBV29-1 with TRBJ1-2, with no clear D. The CDR3 sequence is 11 residues long. Germline assignment: CDR1 SQVTM and CDR2 ANQGSEA. Trimming removed 6 bases at V and 5 bases at J, with 10 bases between. The CDR3 DNA sequence: TGCAGCGTACGAGCGATTTATGGCTACACCTTC. The encoded protein is CSVRAIYGYTF.

Concerning this clonotype: This sequence may be a read error, since a much larger clone differs from it by one base. The chain recombines TRBV29-1 with TRBJ2-3; D remains ambiguous. Germline V gene lookup returns CDR1 SQVTM and CDR2 ANQGSEA. CDR3 length equals 10 residues. The CDR3 is CGVWLDTQYF. The DNA for the CDR3 is TGCGGCGTTTGGTTGGATACGCAGTATTTT.